The 2 T cell receptor beta chains in this list originate from one sample, sequenced in a study of blood T cell repertoires in COVID-19. Measured with immunoSEQ multiplex PCR; TCRdb has only the in-frame clones, and not every one. Found here are roughly 410,000 clones, 87% of them singletons; the top ten hold about 2.3%. Material: peripheral blood. These TCRs come from a woman in her sixties or seventies with COVID-19, enrolled during active disease.

V is TRBV6-5 and J is TRBJ2-3; 7 nucleotides agree with TRBD2. From germline, CDR1 is MNHEY and CDR2 SVGAGI. Losses at the gene ends were 6 bases for V and 3 bases for J; bases not matched to a gene: 9. The CDR3 is 15 residues long. The CDR3: CASSWGGKGTDTQYF. In nucleotides, the CDR3 is TGTGCCAGCAGCTGGGGGGGGAAGGGGACAGATACGCAGTATTTT.

This sequence joins TRBV19 and TRBJ1-2, with TRBD1 as a possible D gene (5 bases). Trimming left V 5 bases short and J 4 bases short, with 14 bases between. CDR3 length: 14 amino acids. Germline V gene sequence: CDR1 LNHDA, CDR2 SQIVND (reference sequence). The CDR3: CASSPGGATYGYTF. CDR3 DNA: TGTGCCAGTAGTCCCGGGGGTGCCACCTATGGCTACACCTTC.